The entry that follows covers one T cell receptor (beta chain) sequence. The record originates from a study of PD-1 blockade in mismatch repair-deficient tumors. In the study overall: Patients had 12 to 13 mismatch repair-deficient cancer types and were previously treated and progressing.

PCR or immunohistochemistry showed mismatch repair deficiency in every enrolled patient. TCR sequencing covered a few patients who responded to pembrolizumab. TCRdb's copy holds only in-frame clones and misses some; the assay was immunoSEQ multiplex PCR. This sample yields 100,000 to 150,000 clones, of which approximately 90% are seen a single time; 13% belongs to the top ten. Trimming took 5 bases from V and 6 from J; bases not matched to a gene: 11. The germline V gene has CDR1 SGHNT and CDR2 YENEEA. The CDR3 is made up of 16 amino acids. Sequencing used peripheral blood, obtained 44 weeks after starting pembrolizumab. The chain uses TRBV11-3 and TRBJ2-1, with 9 bases fitting TRBD2. The TCR sequence derives from an adult with mismatch repair-deficient cancer. The CDR3 sequence: CASSQGAGGPFNEQFF. The CDR3 DNA follows: TGTGCCAGCAGCCAAGGGGCGGGAGGGCCGTTCAATGAGCAGTTCTTC.